These 19 T cell receptor beta chains originate from one sample sequenced in a study of regulatory T cells in long-lasting Graves disease. The time point: persistent/refractory GD, antithyroid drugs over 5 years with positive TRAb. PBMC-derived RNA was used for the TCR library. Assembly of TCR beta libraries relied on iRepertoire HTBI primers together with Arm-PCR of CDR3 regions. Via MiXCR, TCRdb re-called the multiplex PCR reads, giving one row per CDR3 protein. There are around 460,000 distinct CDR3 sequences in the sample; 22% occur only once, and around 13% lies in the top ten. The sequences come from peripheral blood mononuclear cells (PBMCs), collected when the disease was refractory, from a patient treated with antithyroid drugs. The receptors here all came from a female donor with Graves disease.

The chain recombines TRBV20-1 with TRBJ2-7; D may be TRBD2 (6 bases). CDR1 DFQATT and CDR2 SNEGSKA come from the germline V gene (reference sequence). The CDR3 extends over 13 amino acids. The ends were cut back, 3 bases at V and 2 bases at J, with 11 bases in the middle. CDR3 loop: CSASREVPYEQYF. CDR3 coding DNA: TGCAGTGCTAGCAGGGAGGTTCCCTACGAGCAGTACTTC.

This clonotype was counted at least ten times. The chain carries TRBV12-3 or TRBV12-4 and TRBJ1-2; 9 bases agree with TRBD1. The CDR3 is 15 amino acids. V was clipped by 6 bases and J by 4 bases; unmatched bases: 9. DNA of the CDR3: TGTGCCAGCAGCTCCCTTGGACAGGGGATCTATGGCTACACCTTC. Translating it yields CASSSLGQGIYGYTF.

Concerning this clonotype itself: A read error likely explains this, since a far larger clone differs by one base. The chain recombines TRBV7-2 with TRBJ1-2; D remains unclear. Trimming cost V 5 bases and J 7 bases, with 20 bases left between them. This CDR3 has 15 residues. Per germline, CDR1 SGHTA and CDR2 FQGNSA. CDR3 residues: CTSSPLRGSVGGYTF. The CDR3 nucleotides are TGTACCAGCAGCCCCCTGCGGGGAAGTGTAGGTGGCTACACCTTC.

The sample holds one count of this clonotype. The gene calls are TRBV7-2 and TRBJ2-7; 9 bases line up with TRBD1. In germline, CDR1 is SGHTA, CDR2 FQGNSA. The CDR3 has 14 residues. Germline trimming cut 5 bases from V and 4 bases from J; bases unmatched to any gene: 6. CDR3 DNA: TGTGCCAGCAGCCCCGGGGACAGGGCTTACGAGCAGTACTTC. Translated: CASSPGDRAYEQYF.

This clonotype occurred many times. The CDR3 is CASSSSSSTENTGELFF. CDR3 in DNA: TGTGCCAGCAGTTCCTCCTCCTCGACAGAGAACACCGGGGAGCTGTTTTTT. The chain is built from TRBV12-3 or TRBV12-4 and TRBJ2-2; the D gene is possibly TRBD1 (5 bases). The CDR3 totals 17 residues. Trimming took 4 bases from V and 1 from J, leaving 16 bases between them.

The V and J genes are TRBV7-9 and TRBJ1-3; no reliable D call. Germline V CDR1 and CDR2: SEHNR, FQNEAQ (reference sequence). CDR3 length: 18 amino acids. Trimming pared 2 bases from V and 0 bases from J, leaving 17 bases between. The CDR3 protein is CASSLNGADLYSGNTIYF. The CDR3 DNA is TGTGCCAGCAGCTTAAACGGCGCCGATTTGTACTCTGGAAACACCATATATTTT. Based on the CDR3 plus reference TRBV7-9 and TRBJ1-3, the full variable domain is DTGVSQNPRHKITKRGQNVTFRCDPISEHNRLYWYRQTLGQGPEFLTYFQNEAQLEKSRLLSDRFSAERPKGSFSTLEIQRTEQGDSAMYLCASSLNGADLYSGNTIYFGEGSWLTVV.

With regard to this clonotype: This may stem from a read error, because a much larger clone lies one nucleotide away. This chain joins TRBV12-3 or TRBV12-4 and TRBJ1-2, with D possibly TRBD1 on 6 matching bases. CDR3 length equals 16 residues. The V end lost 3 bases, the J end lost 7 bases, and 21 bases lay between the germline ends. The DNA of the CDR3 is TGTGCCAGCAGTTTCAACCAGGGGCCCGCCAGAGCTGGCTACACCTTC. Translating gives CASSFNQGPARAGYTF.

This clonotype was observed many times. The gene calls are TRBV19 and TRBJ1-4, with a tentative D call TRBD1 (5 bases). The CDR3 is 14 residues long. In germline, CDR1 is LNHDA, CDR2 SQIVND (reference sequence). Trimming took off 5 bases at V and 5 bases at J, with 12 bases between the two ends. DNA of the CDR3: TGTGCCAGTAGTTTCGCAGGGAGCAATGAAAAACTGTTTTTT. Amino acid sequence: CASSFAGSNEKLFF.

This chain uses TRBV7-6 with TRBJ1-2; no clear D gene. Trimming pared 1 base from V and 0 bases from J, leaving 27 bases between. Per the germline V gene, CDR1 is SGHVS and CDR2 is FNYEAQ. This CDR3 spans 21 amino acids. The DNA for the CDR3 is TGTGCCAGCAGCTTAGGTCGGTTGCCCCGTCTTGCGGGGTTGGCTAACTATGGCTACACCTTC. As protein: CASSLGRLPRLAGLANYGYTF. Drawing the rest from reference TRBV7-6 and TRBJ1-2, the complete variable domain is GAGVSQSPRYKVTKRGQDVALRCDPISGHVSLYWYRQALGQGPEFLTYFNYEAQQDKSGLPNDRFSAERPEGSISTLTIQRTEQRDSAMYRCASSLGRLPRLAGLANYGYTFGSGTRLTVV.

This clonotype was counted only a few times. The V and J genes are TRBV6-1 and TRBJ2-2; possibly TRBD2 for D (6 bases). Germline-derived CDR1 and CDR2 are MNHNS and SASEGT. Trimming left V 1 base short and J 3 bases short, with 12 bases between. This CDR3 region has 16 residues. The CDR3 DNA is TGTGCCAGCAGTGAAGAGGGTAGCGGATACACCGGGGAGCTGTTTTTT. This encodes CASSEEGSGYTGELFF.

The rearrangement joins TRBV5-8 to TRBJ2-2, with 7 bases that match TRBD2. This CDR3 region has 16 residues. V lost 3 bases, J lost 6 bases, and 11 bases stayed unmatched. CDR1 is SGHTS, CDR2 YDEGEE, per germline. CDR3 sequence reads: CASSSGLWGSAGELFF. The DNA for the CDR3 is TGTGCCAGCAGCTCGGGACTATGGGGCAGCGCCGGGGAGCTGTTTTTT.

DNA of the CDR3: TGTGCCAGCAGCAGTTTACAGCGCCACTGGGATGGCTACACCTTC. Translated: CASSSLQRHWDGYTF. V is TRBV7-9 and J is TRBJ1-2; D is undetermined. The CDR3 sequence is 15 residues long. Trimming took off 5 bases at V and 6 bases at J, with 19 bases between the two ends. Germline V gene lookup returns CDR1 SEHNR and CDR2 FQNEAQ (reference sequence).

The chain recombines TRBV5-1 with TRBJ1-3, with D unclear. The germline CDR1 and CDR2 sequences are SGHRS and YFSETQ. This CDR3 is built from 13 residues. Between the trimmed V and J ends, which lost 4 bases and 3 bases, there was a span of 8 bases. The CDR3 reads CASSPRDGNTIYF. DNA for the CDR3: TGCGCCAGCAGCCCCCGAGATGGAAACACCATATATTTT. The full variable domain, its missing parts supplied by reference TRBV5-1 and TRBJ1-3, is KAGVTQTPRYLIKTRGQQVTLSCSPISGHRSVSWYQQTPGQGLQFLFEYFSETQRNKGNFPGRFSGRQFSNSRSEMNVSTLELGDSALYLCASSPRDGNTIYFGEGSWLTVV.

The table lists this clonotype with many counts. The gene calls are TRBV7-2 and TRBJ1-1; possibly TRBD1 for D (5 bases). Trimming took off 5 bases at V and 5 bases at J, with 12 bases between the two ends. CDR1 SGHTA and CDR2 FQGNSA come from the germline V gene. This CDR3 has 13 amino acids. CDR3 DNA sequence: TGTGCCAGCAGCACCAGGGCGAGGACTGAAGCTTTCTTT. This gives the protein CASSTRARTEAFF.

This clonotype was recorded a few times. The V call is TRBV7-6, the J call TRBJ2-2, with 7 bases identical to TRBD1. The germline V gene has CDR1 SGHVS and CDR2 FNYEAQ. CDR3 length: 15 amino acids. V dropped 6 bases and J dropped 5; count of bases not matched to a gene: 9. CDR3 sequence: CASSPGRGRTGELFF. For the CDR3, the DNA is TGTGCCAGCAGTCCTGGAAGGGGGCGGACCGGGGAGCTGTTTTTT.

In this sample, this clonotype turned up many times. The rearrangement joins TRBV7-2 to TRBJ1-5, with 7 nucleotides matching TRBD1. V was pared by 4 bases and J by 5 bases, with 11 bases of the junction left unmatched. CDR3 length: 16 amino acids. The germline V gene has CDR1 SGHTA and CDR2 FQGNSA. The CDR3 protein is CASSYTLTGDDQPQHF. The CDR3, as DNA: TGTGCCAGCAGCTATACTTTAACAGGGGATGATCAGCCCCAGCATTTT.

This clonotype was counted a few times. The V gene is TRBV7-3, the J gene TRBJ1-1, with TRBD1 matching 8 bases. Looked up from germline, CDR1 is SGHTA and CDR2 is FQGTGA. The CDR3 loop spans 16 amino acids. The V and J ends lost 5 bases and 5 bases, in that order; junction bases with no gene match: 13. In nucleotides, the CDR3 is TGTGCCAGCAGCCCTTCTATCCGGGACAGGTCTACTGAAGCTTTCTTT. Amino acids: CASSPSIRDRSTEAFF.

This clonotype was recorded at least ten times. V and J are TRBV6-1 and TRBJ1-6; a possible D gene is TRBD1 (5 bases). The germline V gene encodes CDR1 MNHNS and CDR2 SASEGT. The length of the CDR3 is 15 residues. V was pared by 3 bases and J by 7 bases, with 13 bases between. CDR3 sequence reads: CASSETRDANSPLHF. The DNA of the CDR3 is TGTGCCAGCAGTGAGACGAGGGACGCGAATTCACCCCTCCACTTT.

The gene calls are TRBV20-1 and TRBJ1-2, with 7 bases fitting TRBD1. The CDR3 is 12 amino acids. The junction had 4 bases not matched to a gene; V was cut back by 4 bases and J by 5 bases. Per the germline V gene, CDR1 is DFQATT and CDR2 is SNEGSKA (reference sequence). The CDR3 bases are TGCAGTGCTACCGGGACAGAATATGGCTACACCTTC. Residues: CSATGTEYGYTF.